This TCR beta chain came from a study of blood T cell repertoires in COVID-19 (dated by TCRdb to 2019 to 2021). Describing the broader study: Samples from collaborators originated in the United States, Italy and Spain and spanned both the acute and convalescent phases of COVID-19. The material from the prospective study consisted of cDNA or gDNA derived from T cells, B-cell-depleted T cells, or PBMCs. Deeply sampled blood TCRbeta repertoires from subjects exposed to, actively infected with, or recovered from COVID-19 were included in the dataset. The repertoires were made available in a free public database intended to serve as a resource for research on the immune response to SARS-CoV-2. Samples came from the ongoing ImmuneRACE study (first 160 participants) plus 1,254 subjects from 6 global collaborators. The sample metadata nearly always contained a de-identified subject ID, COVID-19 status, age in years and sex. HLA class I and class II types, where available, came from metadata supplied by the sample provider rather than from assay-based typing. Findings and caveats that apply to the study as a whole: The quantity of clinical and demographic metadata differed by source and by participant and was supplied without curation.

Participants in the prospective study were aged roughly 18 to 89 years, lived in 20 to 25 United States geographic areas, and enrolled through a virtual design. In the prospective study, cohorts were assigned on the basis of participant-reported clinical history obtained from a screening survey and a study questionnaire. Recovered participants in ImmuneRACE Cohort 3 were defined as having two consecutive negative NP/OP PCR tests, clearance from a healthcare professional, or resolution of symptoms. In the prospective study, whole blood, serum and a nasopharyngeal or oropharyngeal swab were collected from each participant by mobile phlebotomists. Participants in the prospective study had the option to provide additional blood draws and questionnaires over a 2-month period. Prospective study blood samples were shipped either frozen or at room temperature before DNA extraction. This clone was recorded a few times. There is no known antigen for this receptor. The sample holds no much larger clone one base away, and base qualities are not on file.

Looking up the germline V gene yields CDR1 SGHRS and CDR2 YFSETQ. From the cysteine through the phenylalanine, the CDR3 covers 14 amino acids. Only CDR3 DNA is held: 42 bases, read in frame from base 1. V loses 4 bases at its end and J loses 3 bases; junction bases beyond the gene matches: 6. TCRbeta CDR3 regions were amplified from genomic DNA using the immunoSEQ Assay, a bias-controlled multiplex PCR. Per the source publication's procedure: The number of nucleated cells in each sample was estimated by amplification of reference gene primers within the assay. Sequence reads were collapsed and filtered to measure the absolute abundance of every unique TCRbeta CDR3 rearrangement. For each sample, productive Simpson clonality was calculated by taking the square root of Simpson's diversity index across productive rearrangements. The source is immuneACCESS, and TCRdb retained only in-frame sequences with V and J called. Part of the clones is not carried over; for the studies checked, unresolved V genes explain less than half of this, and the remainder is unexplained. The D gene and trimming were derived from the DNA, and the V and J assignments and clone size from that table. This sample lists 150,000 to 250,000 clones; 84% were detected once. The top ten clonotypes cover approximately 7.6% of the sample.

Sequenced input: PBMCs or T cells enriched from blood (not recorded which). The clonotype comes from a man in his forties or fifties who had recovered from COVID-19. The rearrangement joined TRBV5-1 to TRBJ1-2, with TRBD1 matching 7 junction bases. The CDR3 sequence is CASSILGQDYGYTF. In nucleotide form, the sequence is TGCGCCAGCAGCATTCTTGGACAGGACTATGGCTACACCTTC.